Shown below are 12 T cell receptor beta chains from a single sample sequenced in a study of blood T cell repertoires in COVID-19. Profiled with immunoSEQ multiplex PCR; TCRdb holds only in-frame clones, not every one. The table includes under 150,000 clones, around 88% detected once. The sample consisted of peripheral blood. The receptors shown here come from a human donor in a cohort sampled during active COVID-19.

CDR3 protein: CASSDWEKAFF. The CDR3 DNA reads TGTGCCAGCAGTGATTGGGAGAAAGCTTTCTTT. V gene TRBV6-1 combines with J gene TRBJ1-1, with no clear D. Germline CDR1 reads MNHNS; CDR2 reads SASEGT. V was pared by 3 bases and J by 9 bases, with 8 bases between. There are 11 residues in the CDR3.

CDR3 in amino acids: CASGLTVGGPSSTDTQYF. In DNA form, the CDR3 reads TGTGCTAGTGGTTTGACAGTCGGGGGGCCATCGAGCACAGATACGCAGTATTTT. The rearrangement links TRBV12-5 to TRBJ2-3; D perhaps matches TRBD2 (7 bases). There are 18 residues in the CDR3. CDR1 and CDR2 (germline): LGHNT, FRNRAP. Trimming pared 2 bases from V and 0 bases from J, leaving 18 bases between.

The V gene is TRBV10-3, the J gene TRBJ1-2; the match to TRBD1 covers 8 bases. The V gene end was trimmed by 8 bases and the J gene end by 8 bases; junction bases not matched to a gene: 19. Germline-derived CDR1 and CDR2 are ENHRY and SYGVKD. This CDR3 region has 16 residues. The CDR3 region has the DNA TGTGCCATCTCGGGCAGGGGGCGAACCGCCGCCATCGGCTACACCTTC. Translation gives CAISGRGRTAAIGYTF.

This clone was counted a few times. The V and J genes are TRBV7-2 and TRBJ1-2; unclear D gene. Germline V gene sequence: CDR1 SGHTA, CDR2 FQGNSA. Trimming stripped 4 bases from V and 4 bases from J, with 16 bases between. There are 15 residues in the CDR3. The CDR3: CASSSLTAGPYGYTF. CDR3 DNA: TGTGCCAGCAGCTCCTTGACTGCGGGCCCCTATGGCTACACCTTC.

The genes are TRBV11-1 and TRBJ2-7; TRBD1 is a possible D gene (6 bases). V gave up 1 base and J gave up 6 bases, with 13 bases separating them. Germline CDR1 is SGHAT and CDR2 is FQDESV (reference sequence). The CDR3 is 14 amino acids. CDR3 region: CASSLEGGRGEQYF. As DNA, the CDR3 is TGTGCCAGCAGCTTAGAAGGGGGTCGCGGCGAGCAGTACTTC.

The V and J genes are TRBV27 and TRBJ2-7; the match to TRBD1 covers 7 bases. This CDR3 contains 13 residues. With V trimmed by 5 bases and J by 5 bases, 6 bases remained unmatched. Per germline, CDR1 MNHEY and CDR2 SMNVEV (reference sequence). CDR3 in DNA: TGTGCCAGCAGTCTAGGGACAGCCCACGAGCAGTACTTC. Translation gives CASSLGTAHEQYF.

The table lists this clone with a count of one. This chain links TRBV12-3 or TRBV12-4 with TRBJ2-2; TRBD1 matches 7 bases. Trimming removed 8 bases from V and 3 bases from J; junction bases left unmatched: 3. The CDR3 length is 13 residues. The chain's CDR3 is CASVTGDTGELFF. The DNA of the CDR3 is TGTGCCAGCGTTACAGGGGACACCGGGGAGCTGTTTTTT.

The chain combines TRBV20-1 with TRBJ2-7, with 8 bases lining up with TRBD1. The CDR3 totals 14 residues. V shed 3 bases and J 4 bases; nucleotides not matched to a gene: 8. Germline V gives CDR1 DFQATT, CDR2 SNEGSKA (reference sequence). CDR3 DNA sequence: TGCAGTGCTAGTCCCGGGACAGGTCCTTACGAGCAGTACTTC. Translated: CSASPGTGPYEQYF.

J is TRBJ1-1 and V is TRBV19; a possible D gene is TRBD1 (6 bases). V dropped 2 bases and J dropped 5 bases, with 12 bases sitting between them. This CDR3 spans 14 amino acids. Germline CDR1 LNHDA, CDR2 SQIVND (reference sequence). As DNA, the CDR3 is TGTGCCAGTAGTATACGTCTAGGGGGAACTGAAGCTTTCTTT. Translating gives CASSIRLGGTEAFF.

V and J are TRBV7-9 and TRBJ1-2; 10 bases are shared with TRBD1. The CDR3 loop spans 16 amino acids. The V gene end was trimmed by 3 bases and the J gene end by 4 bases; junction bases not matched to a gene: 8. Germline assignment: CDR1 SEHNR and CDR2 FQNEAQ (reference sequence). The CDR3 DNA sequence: TGTGCCAGCAGCTTCACCGGGACAGGGGATCGCTATGGCTACACCTTC. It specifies CASSFTGTGDRYGYTF.

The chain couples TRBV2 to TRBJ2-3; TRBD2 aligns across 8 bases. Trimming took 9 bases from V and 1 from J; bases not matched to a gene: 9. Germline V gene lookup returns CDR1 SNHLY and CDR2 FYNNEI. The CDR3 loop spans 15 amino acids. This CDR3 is CARGRLAGRTDTQYF. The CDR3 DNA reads TGTGCCAGGGGCAGGCTAGCGGGCCGCACAGATACGCAGTATTTT.

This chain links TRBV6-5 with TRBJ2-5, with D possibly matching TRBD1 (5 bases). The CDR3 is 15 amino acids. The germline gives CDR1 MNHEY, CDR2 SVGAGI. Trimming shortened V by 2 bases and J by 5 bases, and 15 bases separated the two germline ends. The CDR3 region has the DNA TGTGCCAGCAGTTACGGGTCAGGGCTGGTGGAGACCCAGTACTTC. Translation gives CASSYGSGLVETQYF.